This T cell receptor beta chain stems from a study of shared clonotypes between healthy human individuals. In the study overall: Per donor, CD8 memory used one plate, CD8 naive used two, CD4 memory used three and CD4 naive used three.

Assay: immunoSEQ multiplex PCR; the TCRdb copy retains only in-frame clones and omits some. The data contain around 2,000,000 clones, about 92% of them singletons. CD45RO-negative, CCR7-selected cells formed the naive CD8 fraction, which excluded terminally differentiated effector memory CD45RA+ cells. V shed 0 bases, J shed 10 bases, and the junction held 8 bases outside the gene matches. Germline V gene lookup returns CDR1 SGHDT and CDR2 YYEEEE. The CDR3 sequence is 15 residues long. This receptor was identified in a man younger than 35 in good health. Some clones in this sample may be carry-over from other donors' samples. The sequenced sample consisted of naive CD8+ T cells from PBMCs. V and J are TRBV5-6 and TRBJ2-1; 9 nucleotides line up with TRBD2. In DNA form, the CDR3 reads TGTGCCAGCAGCTTGGGGGCGGGAGGGCCAGGCGAGCAGTTCTTC. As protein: CASSLGAGGPGEQFF.